The 8 T cell receptor beta chains given below trace back to one sample, sequenced in a study of graft-versus-host responses after intestinal transplantation. The repertoire was sequenced with immunoSEQ multiplex PCR; TCRdb's copy has only in-frame clones and lacks some. The table lists 8,000 to 9,500 clones, about 32% of them singletons, with just over 5% in the top ten. The sequencing used alloreactive CD4+ T cells from a mixed lymphocyte reaction culture, collected before intestinal transplant. Stated subset: CFSE-low proliferating T cells sorted from roughly six-day pre-transplant mixed lymphocyte reaction (GvH or HvG direction). Receptors originate from a human patient who received an intestinal transplant.

This chain joins TRBV2 and TRBJ1-1; 7 bases are shared with TRBD1. Germline trimming cut 7 bases from V and 1 base from J; bases unmatched to any gene: 3. The CDR3 is 13 residues long. The germline V gene encodes CDR1 SNHLY and CDR2 FYNNEI. CDR3: CASNYRGNTEAFF. In DNA, the CDR3 is TGTGCCAGCAATTACAGGGGGAACACTGAAGCTTTCTTT.

The chain recombines TRBV9 with TRBJ2-5; perhaps TRBD2 as D (7 bases). V lost 4 bases and J 5 bases, leaving 24 bases between the germline ends. Germline lookup yields CDR1 SGDLS and CDR2 YYNGEE. CDR3 size: 17 residues. The CDR3, as DNA: TGTGCCAGCAGCCCCCAAGGGGGACTAATGTTTACGGAGACCCAGTACTTC. Its protein product is CASSPQGGLMFTETQYF. The variable domain in full, completed from reference TRBV9 and TRBJ2-5, reads DSGVTQTPKHLITATGQRVTLRCSPRSGDLSVYWYQQSLDQGLQFLIQYYNGEERAKGNILERFSAQQFPDLHSELNLSSLELGDSALYFCASSPQGGLMFTETQYFGPGTRLLVL.

The chain employs TRBV6-5 and TRBJ2-3, with a tentative D call TRBD2 (5 bases). Germline V lookup: CDR1 MNHEY, CDR2 SVGAGI. The CDR3 extends over 15 amino acids. The ends were cut back, 0 bases at V and 3 bases at J, with 10 bases in the middle. CDR3: CASSYSRTGTDTQYF. The CDR3 DNA follows: TGTGCCAGCAGTTACTCGAGAACGGGGACAGATACGCAGTATTTT.

The chain recombines TRBV6-6 with TRBJ2-1; D possibly corresponds to TRBD1 (6 bases). This CDR3 is 15 amino acids long. V shed 6 bases and J shed 7 bases, with 19 bases lying between them. Germline CDR1 and CDR2: MNHNY and SVGAGI (reference sequence). CDR3 loop: CASRSGTRVLNEQFF. The CDR3 coding sequence is TGTGCCAGCAGGTCCGGGACAAGGGTGTTAAATGAGCAGTTCTTC.

This clone occurred a few times. The chain joins TRBV5-1 to TRBJ2-2; D remains unclear. This CDR3 contains 14 residues. CDR1 and CDR2 (germline): SGHRS, YFSETQ. V gave up 5 bases and J gave up 0 bases, with 8 bases separating them. DNA for the CDR3: TGCGCCAGCAGGGGCCGGCCGAACACCGGGGAGCTGTTTTTT. This gives the protein CASRGRPNTGELFF.

This clone was counted only a few times. The chain uses TRBV19 and TRBJ2-1; TRBD2 aligns across 11 bases. V gave up 4 bases and J gave up 9 bases; unmatched junction bases: 17. Germline V gene data show CDR1 as LNHDA and CDR2 as SQIVND (reference sequence). This CDR3 is 18 amino acids long. CDR3 sequence: CASSTGLVAGGRRGEQFF. The CDR3 region has the DNA TGTGCCAGTAGTACGGGCCTGGTAGCGGGGGGGCGGAGAGGTGAGCAGTTCTTC.

This clone was detected only a few times. The chain links TRBV28 to TRBJ2-3; 9 positions match TRBD1. Germline V gene data show CDR1 as MDHEN and CDR2 as SYDVKM. With V trimmed by 2 bases and J by 6 bases, 6 bases remained unmatched. The CDR3 has 15 amino acids. CDR3 amino acids: CASSLLGQGGDTQYF. Written as DNA, the CDR3 is TGTGCCAGCAGTTTACTGGGACAGGGAGGGGATACGCAGTATTTT.

The chain employs TRBV28 and TRBJ1-2; TRBD1 agrees at 7 bases. Germline values: CDR1 MDHEN, CDR2 SYDVKM. J was trimmed by 8 bases and V by 6 bases; bases with no gene match: 12. CDR3 length: 14 amino acids. The CDR3 sequence: CASRLSGTVLGYTF. The CDR3 coding sequence is TGTGCCAGCAGACTCTCAGGGACAGTCCTGGGCTACACCTTC.